This T cell receptor beta chain was found in a study of T cell responses to AZD1222 COVID-19 vaccine. The CDR3 covers 12 residues. With 4 bases removed from V and 9 bases from J, the gap between germline ends came to 10 bases. Combined were second doses at about 4 or about 12 weeks. TCRdb keeps only in-frame clones here, not all; method: immunoSEQ multiplex PCR. The sample yields over 110,000 clones, 85% to 95% seen once. The chain has TRBV12-3 or TRBV12-4 and TRBJ2-1, with D hard to call. Sequences were derived from peripheral blood, sampled 28 days after the second AZD1222 dose. This sequence originates from an adult who received the AZD1222 COVID-19 vaccine. In DNA, the CDR3 is TGTGCCAGCAGTTATACACGGCCTGAGCAGTTCTTC. Protein product: CASSYTRPEQFF.